This T cell receptor beta chain was identified during a study of shared clonotypes between healthy human individuals. Measured with immunoSEQ multiplex PCR; TCRdb has only the in-frame clones, and not every one. The data contain 2 million to 2.5 million clones, 85% to 95% of them singletons. The CDR3 covers 16 residues. With V trimmed by 4 bases and J by 0 bases, 6 bases remained unmatched. CDR1 SGHKS and CDR2 YYEKEE come from the germline V gene (reference sequence). This clonotype originated in a man younger than 35 in good health. Some clones in this sample may be carry-over from other donors' samples. The sequencing input was naive CD4+ T cells from PBMCs. Subset given: CD45RA+ positively selected. This chain uses TRBV5-5 with TRBJ2-3; 9 positions match TRBD1. CDR3 nucleotides: TGTGCCAGCAGCCGAATAGGGACAGGGAGCACAGATACGCAGTATTTT. This encodes CASSRIGTGSTDTQYF.